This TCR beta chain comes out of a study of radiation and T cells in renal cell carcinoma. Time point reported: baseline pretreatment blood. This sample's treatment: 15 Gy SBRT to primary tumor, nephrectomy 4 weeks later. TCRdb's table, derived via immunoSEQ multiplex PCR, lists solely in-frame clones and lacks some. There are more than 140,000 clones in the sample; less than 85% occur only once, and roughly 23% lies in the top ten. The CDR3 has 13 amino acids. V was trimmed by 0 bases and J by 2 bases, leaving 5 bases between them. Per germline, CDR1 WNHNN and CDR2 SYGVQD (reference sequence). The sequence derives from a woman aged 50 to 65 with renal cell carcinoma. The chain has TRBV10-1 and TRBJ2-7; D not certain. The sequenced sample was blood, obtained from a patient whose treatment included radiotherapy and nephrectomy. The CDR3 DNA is TGCGCCAGCAGTGAGTCGAACACCTACGAGCAGTACTTC. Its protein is CASSESNTYEQYF.